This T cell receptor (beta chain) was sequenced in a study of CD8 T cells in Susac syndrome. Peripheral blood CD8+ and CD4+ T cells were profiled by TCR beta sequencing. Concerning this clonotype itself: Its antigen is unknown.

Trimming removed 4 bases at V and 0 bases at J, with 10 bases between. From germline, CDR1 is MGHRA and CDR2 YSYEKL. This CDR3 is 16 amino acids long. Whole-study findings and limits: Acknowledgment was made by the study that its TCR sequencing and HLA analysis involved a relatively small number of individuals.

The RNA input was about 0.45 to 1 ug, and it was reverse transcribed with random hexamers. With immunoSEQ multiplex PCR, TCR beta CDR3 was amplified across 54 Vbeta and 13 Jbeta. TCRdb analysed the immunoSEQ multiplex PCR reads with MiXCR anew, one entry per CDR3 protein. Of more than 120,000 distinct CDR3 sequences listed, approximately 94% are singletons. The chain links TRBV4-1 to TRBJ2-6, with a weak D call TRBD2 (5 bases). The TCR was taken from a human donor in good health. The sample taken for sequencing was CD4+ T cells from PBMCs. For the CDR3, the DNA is TGCGCCAGCAGCCCAGAGAGGGTCTCTGGGGCCAACGTCCTGACTTTC. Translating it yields CASSPERVSGANVLTF.